Shown below are 29 T cell receptor beta chains from a single sample sequenced in a study of response to subunit inactivated influenza vaccine. TCRdb re-called the RT-PCR reads with MiXCR, one entry per CDR3 protein. This sample carries about 500,000 distinct CDR3 sequences, 13% of them seen once, and the ten largest clones take approximately 14%. The input for sequencing was PBMCs from blood, taken about 40 days after vaccination. The receptors shown here come from a man aged 50 to 59 who received an inactivated influenza vaccine.

V is TRBV18 and J is TRBJ1-5; no reliable D call. V was cut by 5 bases and J by 0 bases, with 8 bases left in between. CDR1 KGHSH and CDR2 LQKENI come from the germline V gene. This CDR3 is built from 14 residues. CDR3 coding DNA: TGTGCCAGCTCAGCCGGGATTAGCAATCAGCCCCAGCATTTT. Translated: CASSAGISNQPQHF.

This chain connects TRBV20-1 to TRBJ2-1; D unclear. CDR1 is DFQATT, CDR2 SNEGSKA, per germline (reference sequence). V lost 4 bases to trimming and J lost 7 bases, with 17 bases between them. The CDR3 covers 14 residues. CDR3 sequence (DNA): TGCAGTGCTACGTCTGGGCTAGGTGGGAATGAGCAGTTCTTC. As protein: CSATSGLGGNEQFF.

This clonotype was detected a few times. The chain is built from TRBV7-9 and TRBJ1-1; D remains unclear. The V end lost 2 bases, the J end lost 1 base, and 8 bases lay between the germline ends. The CDR3 sequence is 14 residues long. Germline V gives CDR1 SEHNR, CDR2 FQNEAQ (reference sequence). CDR3 sequence: CASSLYGENTEAFF. CDR3 coding DNA: TGTGCCAGCAGCTTATACGGAGAGAACACTGAAGCTTTCTTT.

This clonotype has a handful of counts. The V gene is TRBV29-1, the J gene TRBJ2-1, with D possibly matching TRBD2 (6 bases). This CDR3 spans 15 amino acids. V was clipped by 4 bases and J by 0 bases, with 13 bases between them. The V gene's germline CDR1 is SQVTM and CDR2 ANQGSEA. In DNA, the CDR3 is TGCAGCGTTGGGGCGGGACGAAGCTCCTACAATGAGCAGTTCTTC. It yields the protein CSVGAGRSSYNEQFF.

A few counts support this clonotype. V usage is TRBV4-1 and J usage is TRBJ2-1; D unclear. CDR3 length: 13 amino acids. CDR1 is MGHRA and CDR2 is YSYEKL in the germline V gene. The V end was cut by 0 bases, the J end by 10 bases, with 10 bases between. CDR3 coding DNA: TGCGCCAGCAGCCAAGATCGGCTAGTAGAGCAGTTCTTC. It codes for CASSQDRLVEQFF.

This clonotype was recorded many times. One junction end disagrees with the germline gene, perhaps due to a read error. The V and J genes are TRBV12-3 or TRBV12-4 and TRBJ1-1; unclear D gene. The length of the CDR3 is 13 residues. CDR3 bases: TGCGCCAGCAGCTTTTCAGGGAACACTGAAGCTTTCTTT. It specifies CASSFSGNTEAFF.

This clonotype was recorded many times. V is TRBV5-1 and J is TRBJ2-1; tentative D call: TRBD1 (6 bases). Germline V CDR1 and CDR2: SGHRS, YFSETQ. Trimming pared 0 bases from V and 4 bases from J, leaving 14 bases between. The CDR3 loop spans 16 amino acids. The CDR3 DNA sequence: TGCGCCAGCAGCTTGGCTCCTAGGGGGAAGTACAATGAGCAGTTCTTC. This gives the protein CASSLAPRGKYNEQFF.

The J gene is TRBJ2-1, the V gene TRBV14, with TRBD2 matching over 7 bases. The CDR3 contains 15 residues. Unmatched junction bases numbered 8, after V lost 0 bases and J lost 9 bases. Per germline, CDR1 SGHDN and CDR2 FVKESK. The chain's CDR3 is CASSQDILAYSEQFF. CDR3 nucleotide sequence: TGTGCCAGCAGCCAAGACATACTAGCGTATAGTGAGCAGTTCTTC. Together with reference TRBV14 and TRBJ2-1, the CDR3 gives the full variable domain: EAGVTQFPSHSVIEKGQTVTLRCDPISGHDNLYWYRRVMGKEIKFLLHFVKESKQDESGMPNNRFLAERTGGTYSTLKVQPAELEDSGVYFCASSQDILAYSEQFFGPGTRLTVL.

In regard to this clonotype: A much larger clone differs by one base, so this may be a read error. The genes are TRBV4-1 and TRBJ2-1; 9 bases map to TRBD1. The CDR3 runs 15 residues. The trim removed 3 bases at V and 10 bases at J, leaving 10 bases unmatched. Germline V lookup: CDR1 MGHRA, CDR2 YSYEKL. The CDR3 bases are TGCGCCAGCAGCCAGGGACAGGGAAGGTTGAAAGAGCAGTTCTTC. It is translated as CASSQGQGRLKEQFF.

The chain joins TRBV6-1 to TRBJ2-7, with D perhaps TRBD2 (6 bases). Trimming removed 3 bases from V and 6 bases from J, with 15 bases in between. The CDR3 extends over 14 amino acids. The germline V gene has CDR1 MNHNS and CDR2 SASEGT. For the CDR3, the DNA is TGTGCCAGCAGTGAGCCCGGGAGTTGGGCCGAGCAGTACTTC. It is translated as CASSEPGSWAEQYF.

This clonotype was observed a handful of times. V usage is TRBV14 and J usage is TRBJ2-1; D unclear. Germline values: CDR1 SGHDN, CDR2 FVKESK. Trimming shortened V by 3 bases and J by 7 bases, and 4 bases separated the two germline ends. There are 11 residues in the CDR3. This chain's CDR3 is CASSHVNEQFF. The CDR3 nucleotides are TGTGCCAGCAGCCATGTTAATGAGCAGTTCTTC.

This clonotype showed up many times. The chain couples TRBV4-1 to TRBJ2-3; a weak D match, TRBD2 (6 bases). Germline assignment: CDR1 MGHRA and CDR2 YSYEKL. Trimming removed 4 bases at V and 3 bases at J, with 14 bases between. The CDR3 extends over 15 amino acids. The CDR3 bases are TGCGCCAGCAGCCTCGCTACGCGGGGTACAGATACGCAGTATTTT. It yields the protein CASSLATRGTDTQYF.

In this sample, this clonotype turned up many times. The CDR3 is CASRMGQATYGYTF. For the CDR3, the DNA is TGTGCCAGCAGGATGGGACAGGCGACCTATGGCTACACCTTC. This chain connects TRBV2 to TRBJ1-2; 8 bases fit TRBD1. The CDR3 loop spans 14 amino acids. Germline-derived CDR1 and CDR2 are SNHLY and FYNNEI. V lost 6 bases to trimming and J lost 4 bases; unmatched junction nucleotides: 7.

This clonotype was recorded many times. The V and J genes are TRBV12-3 or TRBV12-4 and TRBJ1-5; no reliable D call. The germline V and J ends were trimmed by 6 bases and 3 bases, with 15 bases remaining between them. The CDR3 runs 15 residues. The CDR3 sequence: CASRLGLVDNQPQHF. Here the CDR3 DNA reads TGTGCCAGCAGACTCGGACTGGTAGACAATCAGCCCCAGCATTTT.

This clonotype was recorded many times. The chain uses TRBV24-1 and TRBJ2-1; 8 nucleotides line up with TRBD2. The J segment lost 0 bases and the V segment lost 3 bases, leaving 3 bases of the junction unmatched. CDR3 length: 16 amino acids. Germline V lookup: CDR1 KGHDR, CDR2 SFDVKD. CDR3 nucleotides: TGTGCCACCAGTGATCCCAGCGGGAGCTCCTACAATGAGCAGTTCTTC. It encodes CATSDPSGSSYNEQFF.

The sample holds a few counts of this clonotype. The chain joins TRBV7-8 to TRBJ2-3; D gene unclear. This CDR3 has 13 residues. The V and J ends lost 3 bases and 4 bases respectively, with 8 bases between them. The germline CDR1 and CDR2 sequences are SGHVS and FQNEAQ. The CDR3 DNA reads as TGTGCCAGCAGCTTCTCCGTATCAGATACGCAGTATTTT. Translated: CASSFSVSDTQYF.

The table lists this clonotype with a few counts. The rearrangement joins TRBV6-1 to TRBJ1-5, with a weak D call TRBD1 (5 bases). This CDR3 region has 16 residues. CDR1 MNHNS and CDR2 SASEGT come from the germline V gene. V lost 7 bases to trimming and J lost 0 bases, with 16 bases between them. CDR3 in amino acids: CASTNGGGFSNQPQHF. The CDR3, as DNA: TGTGCCAGCACCAATGGGGGAGGGTTTAGCAATCAGCCCCAGCATTTT.

In this sample, this clonotype turned up a few times. The CDR3, as DNA: TGTGCCAGCAGCTTAGATCGGTCTAGCGGGGGGCAGTTCTTC. Its protein product is CASSLDRSSGGQFF. The chain links TRBV7-2 to TRBJ2-1; 10 bases fit TRBD2. After removal of 1 base from V and 12 bases from J, the junction contained 6 bases not matched to a gene. Germline CDR1 reads SGHTA; CDR2 reads FQGNSA. This CDR3 comprises 14 residues.

This chain connects TRBV15 to TRBJ2-5, with a tentative D call TRBD2 (5 bases). In germline, CDR1 is LNHNV, CDR2 YYDKDF (reference sequence). The length of the CDR3 is 13 residues. V lost 2 bases and J lost 4, with 8 bases in between. The CDR3 DNA follows: TGTGCCACCAGCAGATACCGGGGAGAGACCCAGTACTTC. It specifies CATSRYRGETQYF.

This clonotype was seen more than once but under ten times. J is TRBJ2-7 and V is TRBV5-1; perhaps TRBD2 as D (6 bases). Trimming removed 0 bases at V and 9 bases at J, with 16 bases between. There are 14 residues in the CDR3. Germline V lookup: CDR1 SGHRS, CDR2 YFSETQ. The CDR3 DNA follows: TGCGCCAGCAGCTTGGCCCCGGGAGCGAGGGGGCAGTACTTC. It is translated as CASSLAPGARGQYF.

This clonotype appeared a few times. V is TRBV15 and J is TRBJ2-7, with D unresolved. Germline CDR1 reads LNHNV; CDR2 reads YYDKDF (reference sequence). Trimming took 0 bases from V and 1 from J, leaving 4 bases between them. This CDR3 has 13 amino acids. CDR3 DNA: TGTGCCACCAGCAGAGAGAGATCCTACGAGCAGTACTTC. Its protein product is CATSRERSYEQYF.

This rearrangement joins TRBV3-1 to TRBJ2-5; TRBD2 matches 7 bases. Germline CDR1 and CDR2: LGHDT and YNNKEL (reference sequence). The CDR3 is made up of 14 amino acids. The ends lost 4 bases at V and 9 bases at J; junction bases unmatched: 11. The CDR3 nucleotides are TGTGCCAGCAGCCTAACCACTAGCGTAGGGTCCCAGTACTTC. Protein product: CASSLTTSVGSQYF.

This clonotype was counted ten times or more. The rearrangement uses TRBV20-1 and TRBJ2-5; 10 bases fit TRBD2. The CDR3 is 16 amino acids. Germline CDR1 DFQATT, CDR2 SNEGSKA (reference sequence). Trimming at V came to 1 base and at J to 0 bases, leaving 5 bases not matched to a gene. The CDR3 coding sequence is TGCAGTGCTAGAGGTCTAGCGGGGGCCCACCAAGAGACCCAGTACTTC. Encoded protein: CSARGLAGAHQETQYF.

This clonotype turned up a few times. The chain recombines TRBV10-2 with TRBJ2-2; TRBD2 matches 9 bases. Germline CDR1 is WSHSY and CDR2 is SAAADI. The CDR3 consists of 16 residues. V lost 10 bases and J lost 6; bases outside the gene matches: 15. The chain's CDR3 is CATGSVAGDGSGELFF. The CDR3 DNA follows: TGCGCCACCGGAAGCGTAGCGGGGGATGGCTCCGGGGAGCTGTTTTTT.

This clonotype was observed many times. The gene calls are TRBV20-1 and TRBJ2-2; unclear D gene. Between the trimmed V and J ends, which lost 4 bases and 4 bases, there was a span of 7 bases. There are 12 residues in the CDR3. CDR1 is DFQATT, CDR2 SNEGSKA, per germline (reference sequence). In nucleotides, the CDR3 is TGCAGTGCTAAGATCCCCACCGGGGAGCTGTTTTTT. This sequence encodes CSAKIPTGELFF.

The chain is built from TRBV28 and TRBJ2-1; tentatively, D is TRBD2 (5 bases). The V end lost 2 bases, the J end lost 4 bases, and 12 bases lay between the germline ends. This CDR3 comprises 15 residues. The V gene's germline CDR1 is MDHEN and CDR2 SYDVKM. The CDR3 loop reads CASSLTSPGYNEQFF. Written as DNA, the CDR3 is TGTGCCAGCAGTTTAACTTCCCCGGGGTACAATGAGCAGTTCTTC. Combining the CDR3 with reference TRBV28 and TRBJ2-1 gives the whole variable domain DVKVTQSSRYLVKRTGEKVFLECVQDMDHENMFWYRQDPGLGLRLIYFSYDVKMKEKGDIPEGYSVSREKKERFSLILESASTNQTSMYLCASSLTSPGYNEQFFGPGTRLTVL.

This clonotype was seen at least ten times. This chain uses TRBV4-1 with TRBJ2-7; 8 bases match TRBD1. The CDR3 is 15 amino acids. CDR1 is MGHRA, CDR2 YSYEKL, per germline. The J segment lost 3 bases and the V segment lost 0 bases, leaving 4 bases of the junction unmatched. In nucleotides, the CDR3 is TGCGCCAGCAGCCAAGATCCAGGGGGCATCTACGAGCAGTACTTC. Translating it yields CASSQDPGGIYEQYF.

This clonotype showed up just a few times. The genes are TRBV11-2 and TRBJ2-2; D might be TRBD2 (5 bases). CDR3 length equals 16 residues. Trimming shortened V by 4 bases and J by 3 bases, and 15 bases separated the two germline ends. Germline V gene lookup returns CDR1 SGHAT and CDR2 FQNNGV. The CDR3 loop is CASSSTMSWDTGELFF. The CDR3 bases are TGTGCCAGCAGCTCGACTATGTCCTGGGACACCGGGGAGCTGTTTTTT.

This CDR3 is CASSFGQTGEQYF. The CDR3 bases are TGCGCCAGCAGCTTCGGACAGACTGGCGAGCAGTACTTC. The chain couples TRBV5-1 to TRBJ2-7; a weak D match, TRBD1 (6 bases). Trimming pared 2 bases from V and 6 bases from J, leaving 12 bases between. The CDR3 is 13 amino acids. Germline V CDR1 and CDR2: SGHRS, YFSETQ.